A single sample gave rise to the 21 T cell receptor beta chains below, sequenced in a study of blood T cell repertoires in COVID-19. Some clones are missing from TCRdb's copy, which holds only in-frame ones; the method was immunoSEQ multiplex PCR. The sample shows approximately 150,000 clones, around 83% of them seen only once. Sample: peripheral blood. The receptors were sampled from a human donor with acute or convalescent COVID-19. The donor label of this sample is uncertain.

J is TRBJ2-1 and V is TRBV5-4; 9 nucleotides match TRBD2. Germline V gene sequence: CDR1 SGHNT, CDR2 YYREEE (reference sequence). V shed 5 bases, J shed 4 bases, and the junction held 10 bases outside the gene matches. This CDR3 is 16 amino acids long. CDR3 DNA sequence: TGTGCCAGCAGTCCTGCGGGGCTAGCGGGGTACAATGAGCAGTTCTTC. It yields the protein CASSPAGLAGYNEQFF.

This rearrangement joins TRBV4-2 to TRBJ2-6, with 7 bases fitting TRBD2. This CDR3 region has 16 residues. Unmatched junction bases numbered 6, after V lost 7 bases and J lost 0 bases. CDR1 and CDR2 from the germline V gene are LGHNA and YNFKEQ. The DNA for the CDR3 is TGTGCCAGCACCCCGGGGGGAATCTCTGGGGCCAACGTCCTGACTTTC. Translated, it gives CASTPGGISGANVLTF.

CDR3 protein: CASTTGQGTGGYTF. DNA of the CDR3: TGTGCCAGCACCACTGGACAGGGAACGGGTGGCTACACCTTC. The chain carries TRBV28 and TRBJ1-2; 8 bases fit TRBD1. CDR3 length: 14 residues. Unmatched junction bases numbered 11, after V lost 7 bases and J lost 7 bases. Looked up from germline, CDR1 is MDHEN and CDR2 is SYDVKM.

V gene TRBV7-2 combines with J gene TRBJ2-5, with D uncertain. With 3 bases removed from V and 2 bases from J, the gap between germline ends came to 10 bases. CDR1 and CDR2 (germline): SGHTA, FQGNSA. The CDR3 is 14 residues long. Here the CDR3 reads CASSFQVAQETQYF. In nucleotides, the CDR3 is TGTGCCAGCAGCTTTCAGGTGGCACAAGAGACCCAGTACTTC.

The chain combines TRBV12-2 with TRBJ2-5; the table's D call, TRBD2, was not checked against the DNA. TRBV12-2 is shown as a pseudogene. The CDR3 is made up of 16 amino acids. This chain's CDR3 is CASRSGLAGGPTTQYF. The CDR3 DNA sequence: TGTGCAAGTCGCTCCGGACTAGCGGGAGGTCCCACGACCCAGTACTTC.

The chain uses TRBV6-5 and TRBJ1-1; 7 nucleotides match TRBD1. CDR3 length equals 14 residues. V lost 5 bases to trimming and J lost 4 bases; unmatched junction nucleotides: 7. Per the germline V gene, CDR1 is MNHEY and CDR2 is SVGAGI. Here the CDR3 DNA reads TGTGCCAGCAGTCCCGGGACAGTGACCACTGAAGCTTTCTTT. Translation: CASSPGTVTTEAFF.

The J gene is TRBJ1-1, the V gene TRBV5-4; D gene uncertain. CDR3 length equals 17 residues. V was pared by 4 bases and J by 4 bases, with 23 bases between. CDR1 and CDR2 from the germline V gene are SGHNT and YYREEE (reference sequence). CDR3 coding DNA: TGTGCCAGCAGCCTATATCAGACGGGAGGACTAAGCACTGAAGCTTTCTTT. This translates into CASSLYQTGGLSTEAFF.

This chain uses TRBV15 with TRBJ2-7; D gene unclear. CDR1 LNHNV and CDR2 YYDKDF come from the germline V gene (reference sequence). This CDR3 comprises 15 residues. Trimming took 0 bases from V and 0 from J, leaving 9 bases between them. CDR3 in DNA: TGTGCCACCAGCAGAGATATGGGCAGCTCCTACGAGCAGTACTTC. Protein: CATSRDMGSSYEQYF.

This chain connects TRBV5-1 to TRBJ2-5; the D is unclear. Germline V gives CDR1 SGHRS, CDR2 YFSETQ. The CDR3 spans 14 residues. Trimming left V 4 bases short and J 5 bases short, with 15 bases between. The CDR3 DNA sequence: TGCGCCAGCAGCGCGGCACCGCCTGGGGAGACCCAGTACTTC. Protein product: CASSAAPPGETQYF.

The CDR3 DNA is TGCGCCAGCAGCCAAGACCACAGGGGTGGAAACACCATATATTTT. Amino acids: CASSQDHRGGNTIYF. The chain couples TRBV4-1 to TRBJ1-3; 7 bases line up with TRBD1. Germline CDR1 is MGHRA and CDR2 is YSYEKL. The trim removed 0 bases at V and 3 bases at J, leaving 2 bases unmatched. The CDR3 spans 15 residues.

The sample holds one count of this clone. The V and J genes are TRBV4-1 and TRBJ1-1; D gene unclear. The germline V gene has CDR1 MGHRA and CDR2 YSYEKL. The CDR3 runs to 13 residues. With 1 base removed from V and 7 bases from J, the gap between germline ends came to 10 bases. CDR3 in amino acids: CASSQGYTLEAFF. The DNA of the CDR3 is TGCGCCAGCAGCCAAGGTTACACCCTTGAAGCTTTCTTT.

V gene TRBV11-2 combines with J gene TRBJ2-4; D is perhaps TRBD1 (5 bases). Trimming removed 6 bases at V and 0 bases at J, with 12 bases between. Germline loops: CDR1 SGHAT, CDR2 FQNNGV. This CDR3 region has 15 residues. CDR3 protein: CASRDQGVAKNIQYF. Written as DNA, the CDR3 is TGTGCCAGCAGAGACCAGGGCGTAGCCAAAAACATTCAGTACTTC.

The chain is built from TRBV2 and TRBJ1-5; TRBD1 is a possible D gene (5 bases). V dropped 7 bases and J dropped 5 bases, with 15 bases sitting between them. In germline, CDR1 is SNHLY, CDR2 FYNNEI. This CDR3 has 14 residues. CDR3 residues: CASKFGTSYQPQHF. The CDR3 DNA reads as TGTGCCAGCAAGTTCGGGACTTCATATCAGCCCCAGCATTTT.

The V gene is TRBV15, the J gene TRBJ1-5; D possibly corresponds to TRBD1 (5 bases). Germline V CDR1 and CDR2: LNHNV, YYDKDF (reference sequence). V lost 3 bases and J lost 0, with 12 bases in between. The CDR3 is 16 residues long. The CDR3 DNA reads as TGTGCCACCAGCAGGACCGACAGATATAGCAATCAGCCCCAGCATTTT. Its protein is CATSRTDRYSNQPQHF.

CDR3 residues: CASSPWGGTSGTDTQYF. The CDR3 DNA is TGTGCCAGCAGCCCATGGGGGGGGACGAGTGGCACAGATACGCAGTATTTT. J is TRBJ2-3 and V is TRBV9, with 7 bases matching TRBD2. The ends lost 4 bases at V and 1 base at J; junction bases unmatched: 12. The V gene's germline CDR1 is SGDLS and CDR2 YYNGEE. The CDR3 consists of 17 residues. Full variable domain (outside the CDR3, taken from reference TRBV9 and TRBJ2-3): DSGVTQTPKHLITATGQRVTLRCSPRSGDLSVYWYQQSLDQGLQFLIQYYNGEERAKGNILERFSAQQFPDLHSELNLSSLELGDSALYFCASSPWGGTSGTDTQYFGPGTRLTVL.

The chain couples TRBV12-3 or TRBV12-4 to TRBJ1-2; D not certain. There are 11 residues in the CDR3. The V gene lost 6 bases and the J gene lost 8 bases, with 10 bases spanning the gap. The DNA of the CDR3 is TGTGCCAGCAGAAGTCAGAGGGGCTACACCTTC. Translation: CASRSQRGYTF.

The CDR3 spells CASSSGLGTDTQYF. For the CDR3, the DNA is TGCGCCAGCAGCTCCGGACTCGGAACAGATACGCAGTATTTT. The rearrangement joins TRBV5-1 to TRBJ2-3; tentative D call: TRBD2 (5 bases). The CDR3 length is 14 residues. The V end was cut by 3 bases, the J end by 3 bases, with 11 bases between. Germline V gene data show CDR1 as SGHRS and CDR2 as YFSETQ.

The chain couples TRBV7-2 to TRBJ2-6; no definite D call. The CDR3 contains 16 residues. Germline-derived CDR1 and CDR2 are SGHTA and FQGNSA. V was cut by 1 base and J by 0 bases, with 7 bases left in between. CDR3 DNA: TGTGCCAGCAGCTTAGTTTCGGGCTCTGGGGCCAACGTCCTGACTTTC. Protein sequence: CASSLVSGSGANVLTF.

The gene calls are TRBV6-1 and TRBJ2-2; 9 bases agree with TRBD1. The germline gives CDR1 MNHNS, CDR2 SASEGT. J lost 7 bases, V lost 3 bases, and 9 bases had no gene match. The CDR3 spans 16 residues. The CDR3 loop is CASSEGQGPSGGELFF. The DNA of the CDR3 is TGTGCCAGCAGTGAGGGACAGGGACCCTCTGGCGGGGAGCTGTTTTTT.

The chain is built from TRBV3-1 (or the pseudogene TRBV3-2) and TRBJ1-4; the D is unclear. V was clipped by 4 bases and J by 5 bases, with 17 bases between them. The CDR3 loop spans 16 amino acids. Per the germline V gene, CDR1 is LGHDT and CDR2 is YNNKEL (reference sequence). The CDR3 reads CASSLQSSGANEKLFF. CDR3 nucleotide sequence: TGTGCCAGCAGCCTACAATCCTCGGGAGCGAATGAAAAACTGTTTTTT.

The chain links TRBV19 to TRBJ1-1; 8 bases map to TRBD1. The germline V gene has CDR1 LNHDA and CDR2 SQIVND (reference sequence). This CDR3 region has 16 residues. The junction had 9 bases not matched to a gene; V was cut back by 2 bases and J by 4 bases. The CDR3 loop reads CASSISGGEGGTEAFF. CDR3 sequence (DNA): TGTGCCAGTAGTATATCAGGGGGCGAAGGAGGCACTGAAGCTTTCTTT. The full variable domain, in which reference TRBV19 and TRBJ1-1 provide the parts outside the CDR3, is DGGITQSPKYLFRKEGQNVTLSCEQNLNHDAMYWYRQDPGQGLRLIYYSQIVNDFQKGDIAEGYSVSREKKESFPLTVTSAQKNPTAFYLCASSISGGEGGTEAFFGQGTRLTVV.